This T cell receptor beta chain was retrieved from a study of cytomegalovirus exposure and HLA in healthy donors (TCRdb year 2017). In the study overall: In an earlier analysis of 587 of the donors, under 300 Gb of sequence data and 117 million unique TCR beta sequences from approximately 180 million T cells were reported. A later genetic analysis took genome-wide SNP genotypes for about 65% of the 666 donors and used that subset as a discovery cohort. To predict cytomegalovirus infection status, the study brought together high-throughput TCR immunosequencing, statistical association of individual TCRs with disease status, and machine learning. Of the 300 to 500 genotyped donors, more than 75% were placed in the genetic ancestry cluster associated with self-reported Caucasian donors. Across under 500 genotyped donors of the cohort, an average of roughly 200,000 unique TCR beta nucleotide sequences per donor were sequenced, and roughly 20% of those sequences were non-productive. In an earlier analysis of several hundred of the donors, high-throughput TCR beta sequencing was used to judge whether each TCR beta V gene segment behaved as functional or pseudogenic. All discovery cohort repertoires had been generated on a single sequencing platform. The study aimed to test whether signatures of past pathogen exposure could be identified by cataloging public T cell receptors. A few DR-DQ haplotypes were treated as single units for association and clustering because of strong linkage in the cohort. The number of typed donors differed by locus: about 620-640 for A, B, C, DRB1 and DQB1; roughly 510 for DQA1; 606 for DPA1; and about 470 for DPB1. In a later analysis, previously published TCR beta repertoires from 550 to 700 donors were re-analyzed and high-resolution HLA genotyping was added so that TCR occurrence patterns could be studied. The T cell repertoires of under 700 subjects were profiled by immunosequencing and related to cytomegalovirus serostatus. Donor age, sex, ethnicity and CMV serostatus were compiled alongside the repertoire data. Approximately 310 gigabases of sequencing data and 80 million or so unique TCR sequences were included in an early release covering under 650 HLA-typed donors. HLA typing covered class I and class II loci at four-digit resolution. In the later analysis, no new phenotypic data were used to find candidate immune exposures; instead, reliance was placed on TCR beta sequences and their occurrence across donors. In addition to the first cohort of 666 subjects, a separate validation cohort of 120 different subjects was used.

This clone has only a few counts. The target of this receptor is not known. No qualities accompany the bases; no much larger clone lies one base away. The investigation overall reported the following: This cohort had only TCR beta chains sequenced, and the lack of alpha or paired-chain data limited which features could be detected. A later genetic analysis associated a missense DCLRE1C variant with V-gene and J-gene trimming of TCR beta chains, and an independent cohort replicated the association. A cluster of highly shared sequence variants was judged likely to represent a technical artifact of the sequencing pipeline. An earlier analysis of around 600 of the donors showed that most TCR beta V segments appeared in productive rearrangements either about 87% or about 30% of the time, which broadly matched IMGT annotations. In a later analysis, about 17,000 TCR beta sequences were associated with specific HLA alleles at a false discovery rate of 0.05. In a later analysis, the rate of TCR association differed among HLA loci, with DRB1 alleles having the most associated TCRs and HLA-C alleles having the fewest. Because counts were too low, roughly 18 rarely observed V segments, including chromosome 9 orphons, were left out of the earlier analysis of 500 to 750 of the donors. In a later analysis, HLA-associated TCR beta chains were found to be more clonally expanded and to have lower generation probabilities than equally common non-associated chains. When HLA alleles, especially DR and DQ, strongly co-occurred, attributing TCR associations to individual alleles was difficult. While some public TCRs were present in many individuals, most TCR sequences turned up only very rarely across donors. Linkage disequilibrium might explain the correlated functional status among segregating V segments, but an unknown experimental factor could not be ruled out. The classifier was reported to diagnose cytomegalovirus status with high specificity and sensitivity in both the original cohort and the validation cohort. A further reported finding was that TCR beta sequences accurately predicted the HLA-A and HLA-B alleles for most subjects in the first cohort. In the study, approximately 150 TCR beta chains were listed as associated with cytomegalovirus. Some IMGT-functional V segments, including TRBV6-2 and TRBV6-3, could not be told apart with the 87-base-pair reads, so those segments were excluded. In vitro tests confirmed that a few of the cytomegalovirus-associated TCR beta chains recognize cytomegalovirus antigens. According to a later analysis, parvovirus B19, influenza, CMV and Epstein-Barr virus appeared linked to several top co-occurrence clusters. In a later genetic analysis, fewer N-insertions in productive TCRs were reported among donors in an Asian-associated ancestry cluster than the roughly 700-donor mean. Sequencing depth was assumed to be roughly uniform across donors in the presence/absence analyses, though that assumption may not hold. For the cohort, immune exposure information was limited to CMV serostatus. Because some donors lacked HLA typing at each locus, the association tests relied only on the typed subset. Most CMV-associated TCR beta chains appeared to be HLA-restricted in a later analysis, and the HLA associations seemed to be driven largely by CMV exposure. The authors suggested that the approach could potentially be extended to other disease states and immunological phenotypes.

The trim is 2 bases for V and 7 bases for J, with a gap of 9 bases between the germline ends. As encoded in the germline V gene, CDR1 is MNHEY while CDR2 is SVGAGI. From its cysteine to its phenylalanine, the CDR3 spans 13 amino acids. Of the read, only the CDR3 DNA is kept; its 39 bases are in frame from base 1. The receptor library was made with the immunoSEQ multiplex PCR assay. A mixture of 60 forward primers for TCR Vbeta segments and 13 reverse primers for TCR Jbeta segments was used in the multiplex PCR. The CDR3 region of rearranged TCR beta genes was amplified from genomic DNA with a multiplex PCR assay. On the Illumina HiSeq System, the amplified TCR beta libraries were sequenced as 87-base-pair reads. The paper's processing steps were these. A later analysis tallied 80 million to 95 million unique TCR beta chains across the 610 or so repertoires, and around 10 million of those chains were shared by two or more donors. To remove PCR and sequencing errors, raw reads were error-corrected and collapsed into unique sequences using a nearest-neighbor algorithm that merged closely related sequences. V, D and J gene segments were assigned by aligning CDR3 sequences to IMGT reference sequences. For a sequence to be retained, a match of at least six nucleotides to both a V gene segment and a J gene segment was required. A rearrangement was called productive if the CDR3 had no stop codons and remained in frame with V and J, and every other rearrangement was called non-productive. Following IMGT convention, CDR3 was defined as the stretch from the second conserved V-encoded cysteine up to the conserved J-encoded phenylalanine. The earlier analysis of 587 of the donors excluded any sequence lacking an unambiguous match to a single V gene segment. An earlier analysis of 500 to 700 of the donors classified V segments as functional when productive rearrangements were above 56.7% and as segregating when the standard deviation between donors was above 5%. A statistical classification framework was developed to diagnose cytomegalovirus status using the catalog of TCR beta chain sequences. In a later analysis, TCR nucleotide sequences were compared against IMGT/GENE-DB human TR gene sequences so that V and J genes could be assigned. The TCRdist pipeline was used in a later analysis to assign CDR3 sequences and most-parsimonious VDJ recombination scenarios. A later analysis defined each TCR beta chain by its CDR3 amino acid sequence plus V-gene family, and excluded reads lacking a unique V-gene family. A later analysis removed 500 to 600 highly shared, low-generation-probability nucleotide sequences to deal with suspected cross-contamination and a sequencing artifact. In a later analysis, a clonal expansion index for each public chain was calculated from normalized within-repertoire ranks of inferred template counts. A later analysis computed generation probabilities with a VDJ recombination model fitted to out-of-frame rearrangements, and checked the results against IGoR. A later analysis scored TCR-TCR, TCR-HLA and TCR-CMV co-occurrence with hypergeometric tests, applying a repertoire-size bias correction to TCR pairs. False discovery rates were estimated in a later analysis by permuting HLA or CMV assignments 20 times. In a later analysis, co-occurring TCRs were grouped with DBSCAN, and TCRdist sequence similarity was added when clustering was performed within HLA-allele-positive subsets. For co-occurrence clustering, repertoires with fewer than 30,000 or more than 120,000 public chains were excluded, along with roughly 5 repertoires with anomalous nucleotide sharing. The table comes from immuneACCESS by way of TCRdb, which keeps in-frame sequences with V and J called. Part of the clones is missing from these tables; in studies checked, under half for an unresolved V gene and the rest for unknown reasons. V and J calls and clone size follow that table, whereas D and trimming were derived from the DNA. The sample table holds roughly 170,000 clones, of which under 90% were seen once. Roughly 1.5% of the sample goes to the ten largest clones.

The cohort comprised hundreds of healthy bone marrow donors. At the time of sampling, all cohort members were nominally healthy, though unrecorded immune exposures were likely present. The donor was CMV seronegative and belonged to the group of 320 or so seronegative cohort members. Every donor gave a peripheral blood sample, and the peripheral blood mononuclear cells from that sample were used for TCR beta sequencing. Genomic DNA extraction from the blood cell samples was performed with the Qiagen DNeasy Blood Extraction Kit. Sequencing used PBMCs. The chain was built from TRBV6-5 and TRBJ2-4; confidence is insufficient to name the D gene. This TCR was recovered from a male donor in good health and CMV-seronegative. CDR3 protein: CASSYPNGNIQYF. The sequenced DNA is TGTGCCAGCAGTTACCCGAACGGGAACATTCAGTACTTC.